A selection of T cell receptor beta chains follows, all from one sample in a study of T cell repertoires and HLA-DP antigens. These receptors have no known antigen. Method: immunoSEQ multiplex PCR; TCRdb's copy keeps in-frame clones and lacks some. The table lists about 73,000 clones, 80% of them singletons. Material for sequencing was CD4+ T cells from PBMCs. The receptors were gathered from a man aged 55 to 70 in good health and CMV-seronegative. Both conserved end residues are part of each CDR3. D genes are given only for firm matches. Clone size, where shown, is once, few, many, or a class for clones that have expanded.

cdr3_nt: TGTGCCAGCAGTGAGTCGGGCGCCACAATGGTTGGTACGCAGTATTTT; cdr3_aa: CASSESGATMVGTQYF; clone_size: .; d_call: .; v_call: TRBV27; j_call: TRBJ2-3
cdr3_nt: TGCGCCAGCAGCCAAGGGGACCGACCAGCCTATGGCTACACCTTC; cdr3_aa: CASSQGDRPAYGYTF; clone_size: few; d_call: .; v_call: TRBV4-3; j_call: TRBJ1-2
cdr3_nt: TGTGCCTGGACTACCAGAGAGACCCAGTACTTC; cdr3_aa: CAWTTRETQYF; clone_size: .; d_call: .; v_call: TRBV30; j_call: TRBJ2-5
cdr3_nt: TGTGCCACTCAATCCGGACTAGCGGAGAACACCGGGGAGCTGTTTTTT; cdr3_aa: CATQSGLAENTGELFF; clone_size: .; d_call: TRBD2; v_call: TRBV5-4; j_call: TRBJ2-2
cdr3_nt: TGCAGCGTTGAACTTGTGGACGGCACTGAAGCTTTCTTT; cdr3_aa: CSVELVDGTEAFF; clone_size: .; d_call: .; v_call: TRBV29-1; j_call: TRBJ1-1
cdr3_nt: TGTGCCAGCAGCTTAGACAGGGGGCGTCGGCATGGCTACACCTTC; cdr3_aa: CASSLDRGRRHGYTF; clone_size: .; d_call: TRBD1; v_call: TRBV7-2; j_call: TRBJ1-2
cdr3_nt: TGTGCCAGTACTAGGGGCTCAACTAATGAAAAACTGTTTTTT; cdr3_aa: CASTRGSTNEKLFF; clone_size: .; d_call: .; v_call: TRBV6-1; j_call: TRBJ1-4
cdr3_nt: TGTGCCAGCAGCTTAGGGGACAGGTTCCAAGAGACCCAGTACTTC; cdr3_aa: CASSLGDRFQETQYF; clone_size: .; d_call: TRBD1; v_call: TRBV11-2; j_call: TRBJ2-5
cdr3_nt: TGTGCCAGCAGCTCACCAACGACTAGCGGGGGTATGGAGCAGTACTTC; cdr3_aa: CASSSPTTSGGMEQYF; clone_size: .; d_call: TRBD2; v_call: TRBV7-2; j_call: TRBJ2-7
cdr3_nt: TGTGCCAGCAGCGGGTGGGGGACTAGCGGGAGTGGAGATACGCAGTATTTT; cdr3_aa: CASSGWGTSGSGDTQYF; clone_size: .; d_call: TRBD2; v_call: TRBV9; j_call: TRBJ2-3
cdr3_nt: TGTGCCAGCAATAGACTAGCGGGGGCAGATACGCAGTATTTT; cdr3_aa: CASNRLAGADTQYF; clone_size: .; d_call: TRBD2; v_call: TRBV2; j_call: TRBJ2-3
cdr3_nt: TGTGCCAGCAGCTTAGGGGGCAGGGCTATCGACGAGCAGTACTTC; cdr3_aa: CASSLGGRAIDEQYF; clone_size: .; d_call: .; v_call: TRBV7-2; j_call: TRBJ2-7
cdr3_nt: TGTGCCAGCAGTTACAGGGGTTACAAAGAGCAGTACTTC; cdr3_aa: CASSYRGYKEQYF; clone_size: few; d_call: .; v_call: TRBV6-5; j_call: TRBJ2-7
cdr3_nt: TGTGCCAGCAGCCCTCTAGCGGGGGGCCGTGAGACCCAGTACTTC; cdr3_aa: CASSPLAGGRETQYF; clone_size: .; d_call: TRBD2; v_call: TRBV11-2; j_call: TRBJ2-5
cdr3_nt: TGTGCCAGCAGCTCCTCTGGCGGGATGGACACCGGGGAGCTGTTTTTT; cdr3_aa: CASSSSGGMDTGELFF; clone_size: few; d_call: .; v_call: TRBV7-3; j_call: TRBJ2-2
cdr3_nt: TGCGCCAGCAGCCTACTACAGGGGCCTCTGAACACTGAAGCTTTCTTT; cdr3_aa: CASSLLQGPLNTEAFF; clone_size: .; d_call: TRBD1; v_call: TRBV5-1; j_call: TRBJ1-1
cdr3_nt: TGTGCCAGTAGTATGTCCGGGACTAGAATCTCCGATACGCAGTATTTT; cdr3_aa: CASSMSGTRISDTQYF; clone_size: .; d_call: TRBD2; v_call: TRBV19; j_call: TRBJ2-3
cdr3_nt: TGTGCCAGCAGCTTGGGGGGAGGAGATGAGCAGTTCTTC; cdr3_aa: CASSLGGGDEQFF; clone_size: few; d_call: .; v_call: TRBV5-4; j_call: TRBJ2-1
cdr3_nt: TGTGCCAGTAGTCATGATATATCTTATGGCTACACCTTC; cdr3_aa: CASSHDISYGYTF; clone_size: .; d_call: .; v_call: TRBV19; j_call: TRBJ1-2
cdr3_nt: TGTGCCACCCTCGAGGGATCTAACTATGGCTACACCTTC; cdr3_aa: CATLEGSNYGYTF; clone_size: once; d_call: .; v_call: TRBV6-5; j_call: TRBJ1-2
cdr3_nt: TGTGCCAGCAGCCCCGCAGGGCCCCAAGAGACCCAGTACTTC; cdr3_aa: CASSPAGPQETQYF; clone_size: .; d_call: .; v_call: TRBV5-4; j_call: TRBJ2-5
cdr3_nt: TGTGCCAGCACCCCTGGTGCGGTCTATGGCTACACCTTC; cdr3_aa: CASTPGAVYGYTF; clone_size: .; d_call: .; v_call: TRBV2; j_call: TRBJ1-2
cdr3_nt: TGTGCCAGCAGCCCCTATAGGGCCAAAAACATTCAGTACTTC; cdr3_aa: CASSPYRAKNIQYF; clone_size: .; d_call: .; v_call: TRBV11-2; j_call: TRBJ2-4
cdr3_nt: TGTGCCAGCAGCTTGGGCTACAGGGACACTGAAGCTTTCTTT; cdr3_aa: CASSLGYRDTEAFF; clone_size: once; d_call: .; v_call: TRBV7-6; j_call: TRBJ1-1